A selection of T cell receptor beta chains follows, all from one sample in a study of identical twins. TCRdb redid the calling of the 5' RACE reads with MiXCR, one entry per CDR3 protein. The table has 250,000 to 350,000 distinct CDR3 sequences, roughly 8.6% seen once. The data were also submitted as part of a second study, on yellow fever vaccine responses in identical twins.

Sequencing was performed on CD8+ T cells sorted from blood. Source of these receptors: a woman under 30 in good health. Each CDR3 is given with its conserved first and last residue. The D gene is left open where the match is weak. Clone size, where shown, is once, few, many, or a class for clones that have expanded.

d_call j_call clone_size v_call cdr3_aa cdr3_nt
. TRBJ2-1 many TRBV4-1 CASSFSSDEQFF TGCGCCAGCAGTTTTTCTAGTGATGAGCAGTTCTTC
TRBD1 TRBJ2-1 many TRBV28 CATEPGQGYNEQFF TGTGCCACCGAACCGGGACAGGGTTACAATGAGCAGTTCTTC
TRBD1 TRBJ2-7 . TRBV7-2 CASSLIYRGNYEQYF TGTGCCAGCAGCCTCATCTACAGGGGTAACTACGAGCAGTACTTC
TRBD1 TRBJ2-7 . TRBV7-9 CASSLPRGPNEQYF TGTGCCAGCAGCTTACCCAGGGGGCCTAACGAGCAGTACTTC
. TRBJ2-5 . TRBV9 CASGVGTGGFQYF TGTGCCAGCGGAGTGGGGACCGGTGGATTCCAGTACTTC
TRBD1 TRBJ1-2 . TRBV7-9 CASRLPSWPGGESGYTF TGTGCCAGCAGGTTACCATCATGGCCAGGGGGGGAGTCTGGCTACACCTTC
. TRBJ2-1 many TRBV18 CASSPDNEQFF TGTGCCAGCAGCCCGGATAATGAGCAGTTCTTC
TRBD1 TRBJ2-7 . TRBV7-9 CASSLGWTGEYEQYF TGTGCCAGCAGCTTAGGTTGGACAGGGGAGTACGAGCAGTACTTC
TRBD1 TRBJ2-2 . TRBV7-8 CASSHPTGADTGELFF TGTGCCAGCAGCCACCCGACAGGGGCGGACACCGGGGAGCTGTTTTTT
TRBD2 TRBJ2-7 few TRBV20-1 CSATVAGLPSYEQYF TGCAGTGCCACCGTAGCGGGGCTCCCTTCCTACGAGCAGTACTTC
. TRBJ2-7 . TRBV12-5 CASGGRMIYEQYF TGTGCTAGTGGGGGAAGGATGATCTACGAGCAGTACTTC
. TRBJ2-1 many TRBV29-1 CSVSPGLGYNNEQFF TGCAGCGTTTCTCCGGGGCTTGGGTATAACAATGAGCAGTTCTTC
TRBD1 TRBJ2-1 few TRBV4-3 CASSQDDRVYEQFF TGCGCCAGCAGCCAAGACGACAGGGTTTATGAGCAGTTCTTC
TRBD2 TRBJ2-7 few TRBV20-1 CSALGLAGGIYEQYF TGCAGTGCTCTCGGACTAGCGGGAGGAATCTACGAGCAGTACTTC
. TRBJ2-2 few TRBV27 CASSVPQGELFF TGTGCCAGCAGTGTCCCTCAGGGGGAGCTGTTTTTT
TRBD2 TRBJ2-1 . TRBV24-1 CATSDRTSGSIVNEQFF TGTGCCACCAGTGATAGGACTAGCGGGAGTATTGTCAATGAGCAGTTCTTC
. TRBJ2-2 few TRBV7-6 CASSLRTGGELFF TGTGCCAGCAGCTTGCGGACTGGCGGGGAGCTGTTTTTT
. TRBJ2-7 . TRBV29-1 CSVESGTGSYEQYF TGCAGCGTTGAGTCCGGGACTGGCTCCTACGAGCAGTACTTC
TRBD1 TRBJ1-1 few TRBV7-9 CASSPQGVIVNTEAFF TGTGCCAGCAGCCCCCAGGGGGTGATAGTGAACACTGAAGCTTTCTTT
. TRBJ1-1 many TRBV7-2 CASSWGPERDAFF TGTGCCAGCAGCTGGGGACCCGAAAGGGACGCTTTCTTT